This T cell receptor beta chain was recovered during a study of T-cell memory formation after mild COVID-19 listed by TCRdb under 2021. Some background on the complete study: TCR sequence clusters from the two donors were found to be largely donor specific. In two donors, T-cell clones that expanded and contracted after mild COVID-19 were tracked by sequencing TCRalpha and TCRbeta repertoires over time. Two young, previously healthy adult volunteers, one female and one male, were included in the cohort. What the research found in general, with its limitations: Some responding clones were found in pre-infection memory, which suggests that pre-existing cross-reactive memory T cells took part in the SARS-CoV-2 response. Clones that contracted from day 15 to 85 showed balanced CD4/CD8 phenotypes, whereas a second wave of clones that expanded from day 15 to 37 leaned towards CD4+. Only a couple of mild cases were covered in the study, and larger cohorts including severe cases with pre-infection samples were considered necessary. Contracting CD4+ clones turned up mainly in the CM and EM memory subsets, whereas EMRA was where CD8+ clones were enriched. SARS-CoV-2 specificity was not confirmed for the second-wave clones peaking on day 37.

PBMCs were isolated by Ficoll-Paque density gradient centrifugation. As regards this clonotype: Its antigen remains unidentified. No per-base quality is available; no much larger clone lies one base away.

TCRdb records Illumina NovaSeq 6000 as the sequencer. Using 5'RACE with constant-segment primers, TCRalpha and TCRbeta cDNA libraries were constructed, with sample barcodes and unique molecular identifiers added in the process. Trizol reagent was used to extract RNA from every sample. Amplification of the libraries took two PCR steps, and the second step added a second sample barcode plus Illumina TruSeq adapters. Libraries were sequenced on an Illumina NovaSeq with 2 x 150 bp paired-end reads. The study's own analysis went as follows. Demultiplexing of reads and collapsing into UMI-guided consensus sequences were performed with migec v1.2.7. Using mixcr v2.1.11, UMI consensuses were aligned to TRA and TRB V and J templates and then assembled into clonotypes. A clonotype was counted as expanded or contracted only when both edgeR and NoisET called the clonotype significant, with the noise models trained on biological replicates. For edgeR calls, the cutoffs were a false discovery rate-adjusted p below 0.01 and a log2 fold-change threshold of 1. As an exploratory analysis of dynamics, max-normalized trajectories of the 1000 most abundant clonotypes were examined by PCA with hierarchical clustering. Separately sequenced CD4+ and CD8+ repertoires were used to assign the CD4 or CD8 phenotype of responding clones. TCRdb handled the public reads itself, with Q25 trimming in fastp and clone calling in MiXCR, and kept productive beta chains. When rows share a CDR3 protein, they turn into one entry using the most common DNA and genes. Here the V and J calls rest on TCRdb's processing, not on the authors' analysis. The sample table shows 350,000 or so distinct CDR3 sequences, and 10% to 15% are seen once. About a fifth of the sample rests with the top ten.

CDR1 and CDR2 are drawn from the germline V gene: SQVTM, ANQGSEA. Unmatched junction bases come to 18, with V trimmed by 3 bases and J by 2 bases. The CDR3, from cysteine to phenylalanine, totals 18 residues. Left in the record is the CDR3 DNA by itself, 54 bases read in frame from the first base. The sequence derives from a man aged 18 to 30 who had mild COVID-19 (a few samples of this study predate the infection). The sample titles of this study are shuffled in the database, so cell type and time point are left out; the donor was told from shared clones. Rearrangement joined TRBV29-1 to TRBJ2-5; 7 bases in the middle match TRBD2. The sample consisted of PBMCs or a T cell subset sorted from them (not recorded which). The CDR3 sequence is CSVDGVGTRERGQETQYF. The bases read TGCAGCGTTGATGGGGTTGGCACCCGAGAGCGGGGTCAAGAGACCCAGTACTTC. Beyond the CDR3, the reference TRBV29-1 and TRBJ2-5 genes provide the residues; the full variable domain reads: SAVISQKPSRDICQRGTSLTIQCQVDSQVTMMFWYRQQPGQSLTLIATANQGSEATYESGFVIDKFPISRPNLTFSTLTVSNMSPEDSSIYLCSVDGVGTRERGQETQYFGPGTRLLVL.